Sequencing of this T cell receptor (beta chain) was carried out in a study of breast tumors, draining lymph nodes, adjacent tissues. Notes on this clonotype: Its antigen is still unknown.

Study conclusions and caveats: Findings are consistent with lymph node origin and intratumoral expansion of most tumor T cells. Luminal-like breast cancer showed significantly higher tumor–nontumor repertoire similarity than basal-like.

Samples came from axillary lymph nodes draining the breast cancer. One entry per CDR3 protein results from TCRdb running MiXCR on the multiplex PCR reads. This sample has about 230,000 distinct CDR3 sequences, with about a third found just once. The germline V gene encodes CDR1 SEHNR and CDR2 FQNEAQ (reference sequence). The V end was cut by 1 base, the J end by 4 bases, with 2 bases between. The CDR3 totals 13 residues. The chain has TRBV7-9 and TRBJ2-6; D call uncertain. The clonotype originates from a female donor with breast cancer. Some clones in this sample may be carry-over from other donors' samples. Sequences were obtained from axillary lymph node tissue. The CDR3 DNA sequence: TGTGCCAGCAGCTTAGTGGGGGCCAACGTCCTGACTTTC. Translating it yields CASSLVGANVLTF.